The text below deals with one T cell receptor (beta chain). The entry originates in a study of blood T cell repertoires in COVID-19. Study at large: Some COVID-19 samples were acute and others convalescent; all came from the United States, Italy and Spain. PBMCs, B-cell-depleted T cells, or T cells were the source of the cDNA or gDNA that made up the material.

Source study methods: Reference gene primer amplification in the assay estimated nucleated cell counts. TCRdb's table, derived via immunoSEQ multiplex PCR, lists solely in-frame clones and lacks some. V, J and clone size are those of that table, while D and trimming were read from the DNA. The table shows 130,000 to 150,000 clones, with under 90% occurring only once. What was sequenced was peripheral blood. The receptor's source is a woman older than 75 in a cohort sampled during active or convalescent COVID-19.

The CDR3 DNA reads TGTGCCAGCAGTGGCGCGGGACAGACCCCGTCGGGGAATTCACCCCTCCACTTT. Residues: CASSGAGQTPSGNSPLHF. The chain carries TRBV2 and TRBJ1-6; 7 bases agree with TRBD1. V gave up 4 bases and J gave up 7 bases; unmatched junction bases: 16. Germline CDR1 is SNHLY and CDR2 is FYNNEI. The CDR3 sequence is 18 residues long.